These T cell receptor beta chains were read from a single sample in a study of T cell responses to AZD1222 COVID-19 vaccine. TCRdb's table, derived via immunoSEQ multiplex PCR, lists solely in-frame clones and lacks some. The sample shows about 120,000 clones, more than 70% of them seen only once. The material was peripheral blood, obtained 28 days after the second AZD1222 dose. Receptors originate from an adult who received the AZD1222 COVID-19 vaccine. CDR3s leave out the opening cysteine and the closing phenylalanine or tryptophan.

V gene,CDR3 protein
TRBV27,AGKYASRETQY
TRBV24-1,ATSMTTGGMEQF
TRBV10-3,ATTGTEVYEQY
TRBV7-9,AASGGTSGTNTGELF
TRBV7-2,ASSLAGGTALGAF
TRBV7-2,ASSLRQALNSTDTQY
TRBV6-2/TRBV6-3,ASSYSNNSPLH
TRBV5-6,ASGLLNTEAF
TRBV7-7,ASSLAEPGSRLPQH
TRBV3-1/TRBV3-2,ASSLGLWPGGTDTQY
TRBV7-6,ASSPSGGTSGGETQY
TRBV3-1/TRBV3-2,ASSLKGGGDTQY
TRBV5-1,ASSTAMGNEKLF
TRBV19,ASSISVSQTQY
TRBV6-5,ASSYSNLADTQY
TRBV21-1,ASSKASSLATEAF
TRBV7-3,ASSLSGGEQF
TRBV28,ASSQIRGYGYT
TRBV4-3,ASSQARGQAQY
TRBV7-2,ASSSRVGDQETQY
TRBV2,ASRAGTERGNTIY
TRBV7-9,ASSQTNTEAF
TRBV10-1,ASNPCGGPNYGYT
TRBV6-5,ASRTDRGGTDTQY
TRBV10-3,AISVEGVRADTQY
TRBV5-1,ASRRDSGQETQY
TRBV28,ASNGGGYSNQPQH
TRBV2,ASSGDRGRTEAF
TRBV19,ASSIKGGHSYEQY
TRBV9,ASSPTGNSGYGYT
TRBV11-2,ASSPSLAATQY
TRBV12-3/TRBV12-4,ASRRGTSYEQY
TRBV9,ASSVMGSDEKLF
TRBV27,ASSFGRSTEAF
TRBV5-1,ASSLERGNTGELF
TRBV6-6,ASDTTTGFNTEAF
TRBV10-3,AISGYYEQY
TRBV5-1,ASRLDGTEGYT
TRBV19,ASSIATEAF
TRBV7-8,ASSLVQGWDTQY
TRBV3-1/TRBV3-2,ASMRTGSDEQF
TRBV12-3/TRBV12-4,ASRTRWDGYT
TRBV19,ASWGQGAEAF